The 8 T cell receptor beta chains presented below share a single source sample, sequenced in a study of human T cells and chemical hapten exposure. TCRdb reanalysed the RACE reads using MiXCR and keeps one entry per CDR3 protein. The sample has some 100,000 distinct CDR3 sequences, roughly a tenth seen once. Time point given: patch test 2, 6 weeks after DPC sensitization. The treatment denotes: therapeutic diphenylcyclopropenone sensitization with weekly scalp DPC. The material sequenced was whole blood, taken in connection with sensitization to the hapten diphenylcyclopropenone (DPC). Source of these receptors: a woman between 35 and 50 years old with alopecia areata. Some clones in this sample may be carry-over from other donors' samples.

This clonotype was picked up many times. The J gene is TRBJ2-3, the V gene TRBV7-6, with 10 positions matching TRBD2. From germline, CDR1 is SGHVS and CDR2 FNYEAQ. This CDR3 has 17 residues. Unmatched junction bases numbered 12, after V lost 5 bases and J lost 4 bases. The CDR3 is CASSLRPSGSGPDTQYF. The CDR3 bases are TGTGCCAGCAGCCTCCGTCCTAGCGGGAGTGGGCCAGATACGCAGTATTTT. Drawing the rest from reference TRBV7-6 and TRBJ2-3, the complete variable domain is GAGVSQSPRYKVTKRGQDVALRCDPISGHVSLYWYRQALGQGPEFLTYFNYEAQQDKSGLPNDRFSAERPEGSISTLTIQRTEQRDSAMYRCASSLRPSGSGPDTQYFGPGTRLTVL.

The chain has TRBV12-3 or TRBV12-4 and TRBJ1-3; 8 nucleotides line up with TRBD1. CDR3 size: 13 residues. With V trimmed by 6 bases and J by 8 bases, 6 bases remained unmatched. This chain's CDR3 is CASRRQGLYTIYF. The DNA of the CDR3 is TGTGCCAGCAGGCGACAGGGGTTGTACACCATATATTTT.

V usage is TRBV29-1 and J usage is TRBJ2-1; 10 bases fit TRBD1. The germline V gene encodes CDR1 SQVTM and CDR2 ANQGSEA. CDR3 length equals 13 residues. Unmatched junction bases numbered 8, after V lost 8 bases and J lost 7 bases. Written as DNA, the CDR3 is TGCAGCACTCTCCCGGGACAGGGGAATGAGCAGTTCTTC. Amino acids: CSTLPGQGNEQFF.

This clonotype was counted a few times. The chain is built from TRBV11-2 and TRBJ2-4; tentative D call: TRBD2 (6 bases). CDR1 is SGHAT and CDR2 is FQNNGV in the germline V gene. This CDR3 has 17 amino acids. Trimming took off 0 bases at V and 7 bases at J, with 19 bases between the two ends. The DNA of the CDR3 is TGTGCCAGCAGCTTAGATCGGGGTAGCGGAGGAGGGAACATTCAGTACTTC. Translation: CASSLDRGSGGGNIQYF.

This clonotype turned up a few times. The chain employs TRBV10-3 and TRBJ2-5, with 7 bases matching TRBD2. Looked up from germline, CDR1 is ENHRY and CDR2 is SYGVKD. V lost 5 bases, J lost 2 bases, and 8 bases stayed unmatched. The CDR3 is made up of 15 amino acids. CDR3: CAISSTGGTQETQYF. CDR3 nucleotides: TGTGCCATCAGTTCGACGGGGGGTACACAAGAGACCCAGTACTTC.

This clonotype was counted at least ten times. The CDR3, as DNA: TGTGCCAGCAGCCCCCGACAGGGATACACCGGGGAGCTGTTTTTT. The encoded protein is CASSPRQGYTGELFF. The chain couples TRBV5-6 to TRBJ2-2; 7 bases map to TRBD1. Germline V gives CDR1 SGHDT, CDR2 YYEEEE. J gave up 3 bases and V 4 bases, and 6 bases lay outside the gene matches. The CDR3 loop spans 15 amino acids.

This clonotype was detected many times. CDR3 DNA sequence: TGCAGCGTTGGGGGGTGGCAGGGCCAGCCCCAGCATTTT. This gives the protein CSVGGWQGQPQHF. This chain connects TRBV29-1 to TRBJ1-5, with D perhaps matching TRBD1 (5 bases). Germline V lookup: CDR1 SQVTM, CDR2 ANQGSEA. This CDR3 is built from 13 residues. V shed 4 bases and J shed 7 bases, with 14 bases lying between them.

The V call is TRBV12-3 or TRBV12-4, the J call TRBJ2-7, with TRBD2 matching 7 bases. V lost 3 bases and J lost 0; bases outside the gene matches: 2. This CDR3 has 14 residues. The CDR3: CASSLAGASYEQYF. CDR3 nucleotides: TGTGCCAGCAGTTTGGCGGGAGCCTCCTACGAGCAGTACTTC.